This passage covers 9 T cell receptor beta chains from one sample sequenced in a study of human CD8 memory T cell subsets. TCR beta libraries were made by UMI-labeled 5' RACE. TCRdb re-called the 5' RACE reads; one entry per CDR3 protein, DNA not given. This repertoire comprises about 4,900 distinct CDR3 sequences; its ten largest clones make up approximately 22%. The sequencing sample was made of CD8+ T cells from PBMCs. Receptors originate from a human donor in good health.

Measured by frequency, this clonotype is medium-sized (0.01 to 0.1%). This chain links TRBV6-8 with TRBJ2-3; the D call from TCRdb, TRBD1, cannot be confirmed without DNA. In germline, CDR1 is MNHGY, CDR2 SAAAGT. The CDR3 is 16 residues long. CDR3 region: CASSYNRYPSTDTQYF.

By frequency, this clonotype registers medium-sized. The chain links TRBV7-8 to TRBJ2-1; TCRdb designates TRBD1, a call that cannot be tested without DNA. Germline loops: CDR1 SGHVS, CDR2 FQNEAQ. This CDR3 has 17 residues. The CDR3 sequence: CASSLAPGGGSYNEQFF.

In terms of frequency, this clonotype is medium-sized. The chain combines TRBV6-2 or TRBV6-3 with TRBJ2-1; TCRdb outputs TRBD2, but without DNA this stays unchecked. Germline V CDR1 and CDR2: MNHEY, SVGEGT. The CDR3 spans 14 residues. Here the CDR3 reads CASSLGRATNEQFF.

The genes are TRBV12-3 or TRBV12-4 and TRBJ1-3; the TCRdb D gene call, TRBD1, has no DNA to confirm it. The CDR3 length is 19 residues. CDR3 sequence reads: CASSLARGWEQLAGNTIYF.

The CDR3 sequence is CASSEPEGYYGYTF. The chain couples TRBV6-1 to TRBJ1-2. Germline V gives CDR1 MNHNS, CDR2 SASEGT. This CDR3 has 14 amino acids.

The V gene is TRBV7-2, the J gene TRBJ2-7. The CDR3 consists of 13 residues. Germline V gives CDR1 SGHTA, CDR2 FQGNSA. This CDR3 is CASSSGVSYEQYF.

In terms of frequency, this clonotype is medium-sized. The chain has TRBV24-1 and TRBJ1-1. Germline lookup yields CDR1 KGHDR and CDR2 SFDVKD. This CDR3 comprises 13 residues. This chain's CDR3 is CATESGIVEKLFF.

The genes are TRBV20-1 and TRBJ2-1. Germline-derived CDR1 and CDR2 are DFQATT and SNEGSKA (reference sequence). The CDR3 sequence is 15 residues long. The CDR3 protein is CSASRGLAELNEQFF.

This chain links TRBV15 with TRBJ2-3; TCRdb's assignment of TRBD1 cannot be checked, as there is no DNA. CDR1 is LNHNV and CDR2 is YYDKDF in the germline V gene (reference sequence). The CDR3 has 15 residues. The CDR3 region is CATSRDRGGTDTQYF.